Presented here are 8 T cell receptor beta chains from one specimen sequenced in a study of cytomegalovirus exposure and HLA in healthy donors. Sequencing was performed with immunoSEQ multiplex PCR; in TCRdb, only in-frame clones are kept and a portion is missing. This sample yields 200,000 to 250,000 clones, of which around 87% are seen a single time; about 2.8% belongs to the top ten. Sequences were obtained from PBMCs. The receptor set was obtained from a man aged 18 to 29 in good health and CMV-seronegative.

This chain connects TRBV28 to TRBJ2-7, with D possibly being TRBD1 (6 bases). Trimming cost V 8 bases and J 6 bases, with 14 bases left between them. The CDR3 contains 12 residues. Germline values: CDR1 MDHEN, CDR2 SYDVKM. CDR3 amino acids: CASLLQGLEQYF. The CDR3 DNA reads TGTGCCAGCCTATTACAGGGCCTCGAGCAGTACTTC.

The chain recombines TRBV11-3 with TRBJ2-7; 10 positions agree with TRBD1. CDR1 is SGHNT, CDR2 YENEEA, per germline. CDR3 length: 12 amino acids. Trimming at V came to 3 bases and at J to 8 bases, leaving 1 base not matched to a gene. CDR3 DNA: TGTGCCAGCAGCTTCGACAGGGGGCAGCAGTACTTC. Protein sequence: CASSFDRGQQYF.

The chain combines TRBV11-3 with TRBJ2-7; D is perhaps TRBD2 (7 bases). V dropped 2 bases and J dropped 2 bases, with 16 bases sitting between them. Germline V gives CDR1 SGHNT, CDR2 YENEEA. The CDR3 runs to 16 residues. The CDR3 nucleotides are TGTGCCAGCAGCTTAACACGGCGGGGGCGGCCCTACGAGCAGTACTTC. It encodes CASSLTRRGRPYEQYF.

In its sample, this clone was seen a few times. The gene calls are TRBV4-1 and TRBJ1-2; the D is unclear. V was shortened by 4 bases and J by 1 base, with 13 bases between the two germline ends. The CDR3 length is 15 residues. CDR1 and CDR2 from the germline V gene are MGHRA and YSYEKL. The CDR3 region is CASSRRTGYNYGYTF. In DNA, the CDR3 is TGCGCCAGCAGCCGACGGACGGGGTATAACTATGGCTACACCTTC.

The rearrangement uses TRBV6-1 and TRBJ2-7; D gene unclear. Germline CDR1 is MNHNS and CDR2 is SASEGT. V lost 4 bases and J 1 base, leaving 8 bases between the germline ends. This CDR3 contains 13 residues. Here the CDR3 DNA reads TGTGCCAGCAGTGCCGGCAGGTCCTACGAGCAGTACTTC. Encoded protein: CASSAGRSYEQYF.

The chain combines TRBV11-2 with TRBJ1-6; D might be TRBD1 (6 bases). This CDR3 spans 15 amino acids. V was trimmed by 0 bases and J by 10 bases, leaving 13 bases between them. Germline loops: CDR1 SGHAT, CDR2 FQNNGV. CDR3 residues: CASSLEGTGYSPLHF. CDR3 DNA sequence: TGTGCCAGCAGCTTAGAAGGCACAGGGTACTCACCCCTCCACTTT. Filled out from reference TRBV11-2 and TRBJ1-6, the complete variable domain reads EAGVAQSPRYKIIEKRQSVAFWCNPISGHATLYWYQQILGQGPKLLIQFQNNGVVDDSQLPKDRFSAERLKGVDSTLKIQPAKLEDSAVYLCASSLEGTGYSPLHFGNGTRLTVT.

This chain uses TRBV27 with TRBJ2-7; TRBD1 aligns across 9 bases. Germline assignment: CDR1 MNHEY and CDR2 SMNVEV (reference sequence). J was trimmed by 4 bases and V by 5 bases; bases with no gene match: 3. The CDR3 has 13 residues. For the CDR3, the DNA is TGTGCCAGCAGTATTGACAGGGGGTACGAGCAGTACTTC. It codes for CASSIDRGYEQYF.

The rearrangement joins TRBV7-9 to TRBJ2-7; TRBD1 agrees at 9 bases. This CDR3 has 13 residues. Germline CDR1 SEHNR, CDR2 FQNEAQ (reference sequence). Trimming cost V 6 bases and J 4 bases; bases outside gene matches: 4. The CDR3 sequence: CASRPGTGYEQYF. The CDR3 DNA sequence: TGTGCCAGCAGGCCCGGGACAGGGTACGAGCAGTACTTC.